A single sample gave rise to the 20 T cell receptor beta chains below, sequenced in a study of Ad26.COV2.S vaccination and SARS-CoV-2 variants (dated by TCRdb to the early 2020s). The library was produced with the immunoSEQ multiplex PCR assay. TCRdb stores this immuneACCESS table with in-frame sequences only. Part of the clones is absent; in the studies checked, under half of the shortfall reflects unresolved V genes, and no reason is known for the rest. This sample has about 410,000 clones in its table, and about 85% of those were observed once. Roughly 3.2% of the sample comes from the top ten. The treatment or condition label, as the study defines it: some 19 received Ad26.COV2.S at low or high dose, single or two shots; 5 received placebo; per-sample allocation not given. For vaccine and placebo recipients, repertoires were sequenced using samples collected on day 63 after the first injection.

The specimen comprised peripheral blood, sampled in a trial of Ad26.COV2.S vaccine versus placebo. The receptors originated from a person aged 18-60 years who received the Ad26.COV2.S COVID-19 vaccine or a placebo.

V usage is TRBV19 and J usage is TRBJ1-5, with no clear D. The germline V gene has CDR1 LNHDA and CDR2 SQIVND (reference sequence). This CDR3 contains 13 residues. Trimming stripped 4 bases from V and 5 bases from J, with 9 bases between. The DNA for the CDR3 is TGTGCCAGTAGTACCCCTTTCGATCAGCCCCAGCATTTT. Its protein product is CASSTPFDQPQHF.

This chain joins TRBV24-1 and TRBJ1-2, with a possible D match to TRBD1 (5 bases). V dropped 2 bases and J dropped 5 bases, with 8 bases sitting between them. Germline assignment: CDR1 KGHDR and CDR2 SFDVKD. The CDR3 contains 13 residues. The CDR3, as DNA: TGTGCCACCAGTGATTGGGGGGGTTATGGCTACACCTTC. Translated, it gives CATSDWGGYGYTF.

Concerning this clone: This CDR3 is also generated by other DNA sequences in the sample. The chain uses TRBV27 and TRBJ2-5; no reliable D call. The CDR3 covers 13 residues. The germline V gene encodes CDR1 MNHEY and CDR2 SMNVEV (reference sequence). V was pared by 4 bases and J by 1 base, with 7 bases between. The CDR3 region is CASSSRPQETQYF. The CDR3 nucleotides read TGTGCCAGCAGTTCCCGGCCCCAAGAGACCCAGTACTTC.

This clone appeared once. Just one base apart from a much larger clone, this may be a read error. V usage is TRBV3-1 (or the pseudogene TRBV3-2) and J usage is TRBJ1-2; no definite D call. Trimming left V 0 bases short and J 4 bases short, with 3 bases between. Germline assignment: CDR1 LGHDT and CDR2 YNNKEL (reference sequence). The CDR3 sequence is 12 residues long. CDR3 sequence reads: CASSQESYGYTF. CDR3 DNA sequence: TGTGCCAGCAGCCAAGAAAGCTATGGCTACACCTTC.

The rearrangement uses TRBV10-3 and TRBJ1-2; D is possibly TRBD1 (5 bases). The CDR3 is 15 amino acids. Germline values: CDR1 ENHRY, CDR2 SYGVKD. V was trimmed by 2 bases and J by 4 bases, leaving 14 bases between them. The CDR3 sequence is CAISEAQLGVYGYTF. The CDR3 bases are TGTGCCATCAGTGAGGCACAGCTAGGGGTCTATGGCTACACCTTC.

The chain uses TRBV2 and TRBJ2-1; tentatively, D is TRBD2 (6 bases). CDR1 is SNHLY and CDR2 is FYNNEI in the germline V gene. Deletions cut 6 bases from V and 4 bases from J, with 10 bases between. CDR3 length: 13 amino acids. CDR3 residues: CASSQSGYNEQFF. As DNA, the CDR3 is TGTGCCAGCAGCCAAAGCGGGTACAATGAGCAGTTCTTC.

The sample holds a few counts of this clone. The J gene is TRBJ2-1, the V gene TRBV3-1 (or the pseudogene TRBV3-2); TRBD2 agrees at 10 bases. Germline CDR1 is LGHDT and CDR2 is YNNKEL (reference sequence). This CDR3 comprises 14 residues. Trimming removed 3 bases from V and 6 bases from J; junction bases left unmatched: 2. The CDR3 nucleotides read TGTGCCAGCAGCCATTGGACTAGCGGCAATGAGCAGTTCTTC. This sequence encodes CASSHWTSGNEQFF.

The V gene is TRBV6-5, the J gene TRBJ1-1, with TRBD1 matching over 7 bases. CDR3 size: 12 residues. The trim removed 11 bases at V and 4 bases at J, leaving 7 bases unmatched. The V gene's germline CDR1 is MNHEY and CDR2 SVGAGI. The CDR3 region is CALRGRGTEAFF. The CDR3 DNA follows: TGTGCCTTAAGGGGGCGGGGCACTGAAGCTTTCTTT.

J is TRBJ2-5 and V is TRBV5-4, with unresolved D. CDR3 length: 13 residues. Trimming removed 3 bases at V and 5 bases at J, with 11 bases between. From germline, CDR1 is SGHNT and CDR2 YYREEE (reference sequence). CDR3 in amino acids: CASSYSLGETQYF. CDR3 in DNA: TGTGCCAGCAGCTACAGCCTGGGGGAGACCCAGTACTTC.

Regarding this clone: Other DNA sequences within the sample encode an identical CDR3. V and J are TRBV5-1 and TRBJ1-5; D is ambiguous. This CDR3 region has 13 residues. Trimming shortened V by 0 bases and J by 8 bases, and 9 bases separated the two germline ends. Germline CDR1 and CDR2: SGHRS and YFSETQ. This chain's CDR3 is CASSLEGAEPQHF. The CDR3 DNA reads TGCGCCAGCAGCTTGGAAGGCGCGGAGCCCCAGCATTTT.

This clone was seen just once. As DNA, the CDR3 is TGCGCCAGCAGTGTGCCGGGACAGGGGGGTGAGCAGTTCTTC. It specifies CASSVPGQGGEQFF. The chain uses TRBV10-2 and TRBJ2-1, with 11 bases lining up with TRBD1. Germline V lookup: CDR1 WSHSY, CDR2 SAAADI. The CDR3 runs 14 residues. V dropped 4 bases and J dropped 9; count of bases not matched to a gene: 5.

The genes are TRBV18 and TRBJ1-6, with no clear D. Germline-derived CDR1 and CDR2 are KGHSH and LQKENI. The length of the CDR3 is 13 residues. V was pared by 6 bases and J by 10 bases, with 13 bases between. Here the CDR3 DNA reads TGTGCCAGCTCCGACGGAGAGGGATCACCCCTCCACTTT. As protein: CASSDGEGSPLHF.

This clone appeared a single time. The chain joins TRBV2 to TRBJ1-1; D remains ambiguous. Trimming cost V 3 bases and J 4 bases, with 15 bases left between them. This CDR3 has 15 amino acids. Germline V gene lookup returns CDR1 SNHLY and CDR2 FYNNEI. CDR3 DNA sequence: TGTGCCAGCAGTGACCGCCTTCGCCCGGGCACTGAAGCTTTCTTT. Amino acids: CASSDRLRPGTEAFF.

The chain employs TRBV6-2 or TRBV6-3 and TRBJ1-5; 8 bases align to TRBD1. The CDR3 spans 14 residues. The J segment lost 4 bases and the V segment lost 5 bases, leaving 4 bases of the junction unmatched. Germline CDR1 MNHEY, CDR2 SVGEGT. This chain's CDR3 is CASSTGGRNQPQHF. CDR3 DNA: TGTGCCAGCAGTACAGGGGGTCGGAATCAGCCCCAGCATTTT.

The chain employs TRBV6-4 and TRBJ1-1; the D is unclear. The CDR3 is 13 amino acids. The V gene's germline CDR1 is MRHNA and CDR2 SNTAGT. Trimming shortened V by 4 bases and J by 2 bases, and 8 bases separated the two germline ends. The CDR3 region is CASSATSNTEAFF. In DNA form, the CDR3 reads TGTGCCAGCAGTGCAACATCCAACACTGAAGCTTTCTTT.

The chain employs TRBV19 and TRBJ2-2; D gene unclear. The CDR3 spans 14 residues. With 1 base removed from V and 0 bases from J, the gap between germline ends came to 3 bases. Germline CDR1 is LNHDA and CDR2 is SQIVND (reference sequence). The CDR3 DNA reads as TGTGCCAGTAGTATAGGTCCGAACACCGGGGAGCTGTTTTTT. Its protein is CASSIGPNTGELFF.

The gene calls are TRBV5-8 and TRBJ2-7; D is unclear. Germline V gene data show CDR1 as SGHTS and CDR2 as YDEGEE. Between the trimmed V and J ends, which lost 5 bases and 6 bases, there was a span of 12 bases. The CDR3 extends over 12 amino acids. CDR3 residues: CASRRTGFEQYF. CDR3 DNA sequence: TGTGCCAGCAGACGGACCGGCTTCGAGCAGTACTTC.

The V gene is TRBV6-6, the J gene TRBJ2-2; D gene ambiguous. Germline V gene sequence: CDR1 MNHNY, CDR2 SVGAGI (reference sequence). CDR3 length: 12 amino acids. V lost 7 bases to trimming and J lost 1 base, with 4 bases between them. The CDR3 here is CASTENTGELFF. In nucleotides, the CDR3 is TGTGCCAGCACCGAGAACACCGGGGAGCTGTTTTTT.

The chain joins TRBV9 to TRBJ2-7, with TRBD1 identical over 7 bases. Trimming took 2 bases from V and 0 from J; bases not matched to a gene: 2. The germline V gene encodes CDR1 SGDLS and CDR2 YYNGEE. CDR3 length: 14 amino acids. The CDR3 loop is CASSVGQASYEQYF. The DNA for the CDR3 is TGTGCCAGCAGCGTCGGACAGGCCTCCTACGAGCAGTACTTC. Using reference TRBV9 and TRBJ2-7 for the parts outside the CDR3, the full variable domain is DSGVTQTPKHLITATGQRVTLRCSPRSGDLSVYWYQQSLDQGLQFLIQYYNGEERAKGNILERFSAQQFPDLHSELNLSSLELGDSALYFCASSVGQASYEQYFGPGTRLTVT.

The chain uses TRBV14 and TRBJ1-1; no clear D. Trimming took 4 bases from V and 5 from J, leaving 8 bases between them. This CDR3 has 12 amino acids. The V gene's germline CDR1 is SGHDN and CDR2 FVKESK. The CDR3 region is CASSRGPTEAFF. CDR3 sequence (DNA): TGTGCCAGCAGCCGAGGACCTACTGAAGCTTTCTTT.